The 19 T cell receptor beta chains reported below all come from one sample, sequenced in a study of T cell changes during pregnancy in multiple sclerosis. Clones were read by immunoSEQ multiplex PCR, and TCRdb kept only the in-frame ones, dropping some. This table holds tens of thousands of clones, 70% to 90% found once. Sequenced here: CD4+ T cells from peripheral blood mononuclear cells, sampled in the first trimester of pregnancy. The receptors were sampled from a female donor with multiple sclerosis, enrolled in a pregnancy study.

This clone was observed a single time. This rearrangement joins TRBV9 to TRBJ2-2, with a possible D match to TRBD2 (6 bases). V was pared by 0 bases and J by 4 bases, with 10 bases between. CDR1 SGDLS and CDR2 YYNGEE come from the germline V gene. The CDR3 loop spans 15 amino acids. The DNA of the CDR3 is TGTGCCAGCAGCGTAGTAGGAGGGCCCACCGGGGAGCTGTTTTTT. It translates to CASSVVGGPTGELFF. The full variable domain, with the rest looked up from reference TRBV9 and TRBJ2-2, is DSGVTQTPKHLITATGQRVTLRCSPRSGDLSVYWYQQSLDQGLQFLIQYYNGEERAKGNILERFSAQQFPDLHSELNLSSLELGDSALYFCASSVVGGPTGELFFGEGSRLTVL.

This clone was found once. J is TRBJ2-7 and V is TRBV27, with TRBD2 matching 9 bases. Germline CDR1 is MNHEY and CDR2 is SMNVEV (reference sequence). With V trimmed by 2 bases and J by 4 bases, 6 bases remained unmatched. The CDR3 extends over 15 amino acids. Written as DNA, the CDR3 is TGTGCCAGCAGTTTAAGGACTAGCGAGATGTACGAGCAGTACTTC. It encodes CASSLRTSEMYEQYF.

The chain recombines TRBV2 with TRBJ2-5, with D unclear. The assigned J gene may be wrong: the sequence end matches TRBJ2-7 better. This CDR3 has 14 amino acids. Germline assignment: CDR1 SNHLY and CDR2 FYNNEI. In nucleotides, the CDR3 is TGTGCCAGCAGTGAAGCAATGCGCATGGGCGAGCAGTACTTC. Its protein product is CASSEAMRMGEQYF.

The CDR3 loop reads CASSAGTGGYQETQYF. DNA of the CDR3: TGCGCCAGCAGCGCCGGGACAGGCGGCTACCAAGAGACCCAGTACTTC. The chain combines TRBV5-1 with TRBJ2-5; TRBD1 matches at 8 bases. The V gene's germline CDR1 is SGHRS and CDR2 YFSETQ. Germline trimming cut 4 bases from V and 0 bases from J; bases unmatched to any gene: 8. The length of the CDR3 is 16 residues.

The chain uses TRBV14 and TRBJ2-1, with 13 bases fitting TRBD2. This CDR3 spans 16 amino acids. V was clipped by 1 base and J by 9 bases; unmatched bases: 6. Germline V gene sequence: CDR1 SGHDN, CDR2 FVKESK. In DNA, the CDR3 is TGTGCCAGCAGCCAAGTTTTAACTAGCGGGAGGGCTGAGCAGTTCTTC. Its protein product is CASSQVLTSGRAEQFF.

The chain couples TRBV28 to TRBJ1-5, with D possibly matching TRBD1 (6 bases). This CDR3 spans 15 amino acids. Germline CDR1 and CDR2: MDHEN and SYDVKM. Trimming removed 7 bases from V and 2 bases from J, with 15 bases in between. Here the CDR3 DNA reads TGTGCCAGCAATATAGGGGGAGGGGGCAATCAGCCCCAGCATTTT. This translates into CASNIGGGGNQPQHF.

The chain employs TRBV2 and TRBJ2-7, with 15 bases matching TRBD2. The germline V gene encodes CDR1 SNHLY and CDR2 FYNNEI. After removal of 6 bases from V and 0 bases from J, the junction contained 15 bases not matched to a gene. The CDR3 has 20 amino acids. The CDR3 spells CASRPGTGTSGRTSSYEQYF. CDR3 DNA sequence: TGTGCCAGCAGACCGGGGACCGGGACTAGCGGGAGGACGAGCTCCTACGAGCAGTACTTC.

The rearrangement uses TRBV7-9 and TRBJ2-2, with 7 bases matching TRBD1. This CDR3 region has 15 residues. The V and J ends lost 6 bases and 0 bases, in that order; junction bases with no gene match: 4. The germline V gene has CDR1 SEHNR and CDR2 FQNEAQ (reference sequence). CDR3 sequence (DNA): TGTGCCAGCAGACCCGGGACAGCGAACACCGGGGAGCTGTTTTTT. Its protein product is CASRPGTANTGELFF.

The chain employs TRBV27 and TRBJ2-5; 14 bases align to TRBD2. Germline CDR1 reads MNHEY; CDR2 reads SMNVEV (reference sequence). V gave up 2 bases and J gave up 1 base; unmatched junction bases: 3. The CDR3 spans 17 residues. CDR3 bases: TGTGCCAGCAGTTTACTGGGACTAGCGGGAGCCCAAGAGACCCAGTACTTC. Its protein product is CASSLLGLAGAQETQYF.

The chain carries TRBV12-2 and TRBJ2-7; TRBD2 was called by the table and not checked on the DNA. TRBV12-2 is recorded as a pseudogene. The CDR3 is made up of 20 amino acids. The DNA of the CDR3 is TGTGCAAGTCGCTTTGGGAAACCGGGACTAGCGGGAGACCTCTCCTACGAGCAGTACTTC. This translates into CASRFGKPGLAGDLSYEQYF.

The chain couples TRBV29-1 to TRBJ1-2; D uncertain. CDR1 and CDR2 from the germline V gene are SQVTM and ANQGSEA. V lost 4 bases and J 0 bases, leaving 6 bases between the germline ends. This CDR3 is built from 12 residues. This chain's CDR3 is CSVVRANYGYTF. CDR3 DNA: TGCAGCGTTGTCCGGGCTAACTATGGCTACACCTTC.

The chain links TRBV6-6 to TRBJ1-2, with D possibly being TRBD1 (6 bases). Germline lookup yields CDR1 MNHNY and CDR2 SVGAGI (reference sequence). CDR3 length: 13 residues. Trimming took 7 bases from V and 7 from J, leaving 16 bases between them. In DNA form, the CDR3 reads TGTGCCAGCACAGCCGGCCTGACAGGTGGCTACACCTTC. It encodes CASTAGLTGGYTF.

This sequence joins TRBV30 and TRBJ1-5, with TRBD1 identical over 8 bases. CDR3 size: 15 residues. CDR1 is GTSNPN and CDR2 is SVGIG in the germline V gene (reference sequence). With V trimmed by 4 bases and J by 5 bases, 10 bases remained unmatched. The CDR3 DNA reads TGTGCCTGGACGGAGCGGACAGGGCCGCATCAGCCCCAGCATTTT. Amino acid sequence: CAWTERTGPHQPQHF.

For the CDR3, the DNA is TGTGCCAGCAGCGTAGACGGAGTTAGCTCCTACGAGCAGTACTTC. The encoded protein is CASSVDGVSSYEQYF. The chain combines TRBV9 with TRBJ2-7; no reliable D call. The germline gives CDR1 SGDLS, CDR2 YYNGEE. CDR3 length: 15 residues. The ends were cut back, 0 bases at V and 0 bases at J, with 10 bases in the middle.

V is TRBV19 and J is TRBJ2-7; 7 positions match TRBD2. J gave up 6 bases and V 5 bases, and 13 bases lay outside the gene matches. Germline V gene lookup returns CDR1 LNHDA and CDR2 SQIVND (reference sequence). The CDR3 runs 15 residues. In nucleotides, the CDR3 is TGTGCCAGTAGTGGAATTGGACTAGGAGTCGGCGAGCAGTACTTC. Protein product: CASSGIGLGVGEQYF.

The chain couples TRBV18 to TRBJ2-1, with TRBD1 identical over 7 bases. Germline CDR1 KGHSH, CDR2 LQKENI. The CDR3 sequence is 15 residues long. V shed 2 bases and J 6 bases; nucleotides not matched to a gene: 7. CDR3 coding DNA: TGTGCCAGCTCACCAATGTCTGGACAGGTCAATGAGCAGTTCTTC. Translating it yields CASSPMSGQVNEQFF.

The chain is built from TRBV27 and TRBJ2-7; D possibly corresponds to TRBD1 (7 bases). This CDR3 region has 16 residues. Germline CDR1 is MNHEY and CDR2 is SMNVEV (reference sequence). The germline V and J ends were trimmed by 1 base and 2 bases, with 15 bases remaining between them. The CDR3, as DNA: TGTGCCAGCAGTTTATTAGGGGGCGCGGGGACCTACGAGCAGTACTTC. Translated, it gives CASSLLGGAGTYEQYF.

The rearrangement links TRBV7-9 to TRBJ2-1; weak D call: TRBD2 (6 bases). The V end was cut by 5 bases, the J end by 9 bases, with 20 bases between. The CDR3 has 15 amino acids. CDR1 and CDR2 (germline): SEHNR, FQNEAQ (reference sequence). The CDR3 loop is CASSAALAREGEQFF. In DNA, the CDR3 is TGTGCCAGCAGCGCCGCACTAGCCCGAGAAGGTGAGCAGTTCTTC.

This clone was counted ten times or more. The V gene is TRBV5-1, the J gene TRBJ2-3; the match to TRBD2 covers 8 bases. CDR3 length: 15 amino acids. Germline CDR1 and CDR2: SGHRS and YFSETQ. V shed 3 bases and J 5 bases; nucleotides not matched to a gene: 8. The CDR3 DNA is TGCGCCAGCAGCTCATTTAGCGGGATGTTAGATACGCAGTATTTT. Protein: CASSSFSGMLDTQYF.